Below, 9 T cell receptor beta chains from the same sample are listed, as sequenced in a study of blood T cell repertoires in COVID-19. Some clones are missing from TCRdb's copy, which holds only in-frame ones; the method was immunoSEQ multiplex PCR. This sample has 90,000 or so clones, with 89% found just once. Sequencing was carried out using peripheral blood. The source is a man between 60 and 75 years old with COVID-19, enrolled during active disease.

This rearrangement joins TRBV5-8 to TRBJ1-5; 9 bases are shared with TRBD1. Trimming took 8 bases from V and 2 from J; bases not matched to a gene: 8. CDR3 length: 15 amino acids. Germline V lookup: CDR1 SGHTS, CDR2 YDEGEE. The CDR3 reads CARVQGAGGNQPQHF. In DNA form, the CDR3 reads TGTGCCAGGGTACAGGGGGCGGGGGGCAATCAGCCCCAGCATTTT.

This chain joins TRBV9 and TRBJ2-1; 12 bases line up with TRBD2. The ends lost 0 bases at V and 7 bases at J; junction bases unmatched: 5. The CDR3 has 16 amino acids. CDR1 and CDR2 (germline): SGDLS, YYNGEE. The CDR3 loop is CASSVVTSGSRNEQFF. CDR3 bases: TGTGCCAGCAGCGTAGTGACTAGCGGGAGTAGAAATGAGCAGTTCTTC.

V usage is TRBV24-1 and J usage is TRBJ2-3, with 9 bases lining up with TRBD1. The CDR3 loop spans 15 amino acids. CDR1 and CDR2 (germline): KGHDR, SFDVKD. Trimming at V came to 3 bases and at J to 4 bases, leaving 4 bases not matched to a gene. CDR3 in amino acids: CATSDPRQGADTQYF. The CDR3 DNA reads TGTGCCACCAGTGATCCCAGACAGGGGGCAGATACGCAGTATTTT.

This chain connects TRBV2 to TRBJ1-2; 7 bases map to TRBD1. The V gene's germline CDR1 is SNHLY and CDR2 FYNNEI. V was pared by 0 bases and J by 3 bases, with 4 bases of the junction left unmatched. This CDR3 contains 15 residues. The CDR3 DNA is TGTGCCAGCAGTGAAGCCTTAACAGGGGACTATGGCTACACCTTC. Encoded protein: CASSEALTGDYGYTF.

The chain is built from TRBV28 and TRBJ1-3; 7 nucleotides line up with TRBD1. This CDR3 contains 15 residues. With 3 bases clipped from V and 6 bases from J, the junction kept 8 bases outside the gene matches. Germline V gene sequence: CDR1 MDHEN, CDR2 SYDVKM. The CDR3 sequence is CASSFPTGMKNTIYF. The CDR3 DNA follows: TGTGCCAGCAGTTTCCCGACAGGGATGAAAAACACCATATATTTT.

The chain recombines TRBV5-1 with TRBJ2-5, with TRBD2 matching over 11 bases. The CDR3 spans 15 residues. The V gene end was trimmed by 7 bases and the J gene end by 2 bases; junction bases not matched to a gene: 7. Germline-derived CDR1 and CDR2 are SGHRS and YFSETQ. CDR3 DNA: TGCGCCAGCCCCTGTGCTAGCGGGAGGCAAGAGACCCAGTACTTC. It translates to CASPCASGRQETQYF.

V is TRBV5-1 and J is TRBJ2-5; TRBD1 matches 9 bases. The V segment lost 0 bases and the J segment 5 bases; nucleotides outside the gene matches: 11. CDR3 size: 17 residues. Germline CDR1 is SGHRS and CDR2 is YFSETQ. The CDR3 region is CASSLVPQGAQGETQYF. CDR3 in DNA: TGCGCCAGCAGCTTGGTTCCACAGGGGGCGCAGGGGGAGACCCAGTACTTC.

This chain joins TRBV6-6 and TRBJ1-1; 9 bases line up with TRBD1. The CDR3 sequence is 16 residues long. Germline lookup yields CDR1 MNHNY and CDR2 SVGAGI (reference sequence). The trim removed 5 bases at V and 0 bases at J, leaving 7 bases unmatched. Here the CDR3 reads CASSTHRGRMNTEAFF. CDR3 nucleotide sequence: TGTGCCAGCAGTACACACAGGGGGCGGATGAACACTGAAGCTTTCTTT.

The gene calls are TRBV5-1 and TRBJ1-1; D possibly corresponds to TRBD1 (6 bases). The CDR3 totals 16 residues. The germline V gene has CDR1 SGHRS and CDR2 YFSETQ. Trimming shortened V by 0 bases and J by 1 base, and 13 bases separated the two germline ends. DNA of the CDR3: TGCGCCAGCAGCTTGGTCCCAGGGGTTGGGAACACTGAAGCTTTCTTT. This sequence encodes CASSLVPGVGNTEAFF.